A single sample gave rise to the 21 T cell receptor beta chains below, sequenced in a study of graft-versus-host responses after intestinal transplantation. TCRdb's copy holds only in-frame clones and misses some; the assay was immunoSEQ multiplex PCR. This sample has 20,000 or so clones; almost 85% occur once, and the top ten carry roughly 2%. The sample was PBMCs, taken 14 days after transplant. Receptors originate from a human patient who received an intestinal transplant, so some T cells may come from the graft donor.

The J gene is TRBJ2-1, the V gene TRBV7-8; D gene unclear. The CDR3 sequence is 14 residues long. Germline assignment: CDR1 SGHVS and CDR2 FQNEAQ. V lost 5 bases, J lost 8 bases, and 16 bases lay in between. Here the CDR3 reads CASSQGLGGYEQFF. CDR3 coding DNA: TGTGCCAGCAGCCAAGGGCTTGGCGGCTATGAGCAGTTCTTC.

This chain links TRBV19 with TRBJ1-1; no reliable D call. CDR1 is LNHDA and CDR2 is SQIVND in the germline V gene (reference sequence). Between the trimmed V and J ends, which lost 7 bases and 1 base, there was a span of 22 bases. CDR3 length: 17 amino acids. As DNA, the CDR3 is TGTGCCAGTAATAACCGGGCCGACTCAGCGACGAACACTGAAGCTTTCTTT. It is translated as CASNNRADSATNTEAFF. Supplemented by reference TRBV19 and TRBJ1-1, the full variable domain reads DGGITQSPKYLFRKEGQNVTLSCEQNLNHDAMYWYRQDPGQGLRLIYYSQIVNDFQKGDIAEGYSVSREKKESFPLTVTSAQKNPTAFYLCASNNRADSATNTEAFFGQGTRLTVV.

This chain uses TRBV5-4 with TRBJ1-1; 9 bases match TRBD1. This CDR3 is built from 15 residues. CDR1 and CDR2 (germline): SGHNT, YYREEE (reference sequence). The junction had 4 bases not matched to a gene; V was cut back by 3 bases and J by 1 base. CDR3 loop: CASSSLGQGNTEAFF. CDR3 nucleotides: TGTGCCAGCAGCTCCTTGGGACAGGGGAACACTGAAGCTTTCTTT.

This clone appeared once. V usage is TRBV4-2 and J usage is TRBJ2-7; TRBD1 is a possible D gene (5 bases). This CDR3 has 15 amino acids. The ends were cut back, 0 bases at V and 0 bases at J, with 9 bases in the middle. CDR1 LGHNA and CDR2 YNFKEQ come from the germline V gene. Here the CDR3 reads CASSQDQGTSYEQYF. The CDR3 nucleotides read TGTGCCAGCAGCCAAGACCAGGGAACCTCCTACGAGCAGTACTTC.

J is TRBJ1-4 and V is TRBV28, with no clear D. V lost 4 bases and J lost 6, with 15 bases in between. Germline assignment: CDR1 MDHEN and CDR2 SYDVKM. The CDR3 length is 15 residues. In nucleotides, the CDR3 is TGTGCCAGCAGTTCACCGGAGGAAGGAGATGAAAAACTGTTTTTT. It encodes CASSSPEEGDEKLFF.

CDR3 sequence: CASSQAASGKTYEQYF. The CDR3 DNA sequence: TGCGCCAGCAGCCAAGCAGCTAGCGGGAAGACCTACGAGCAGTACTTC. The V gene is TRBV4-1, the J gene TRBJ2-7; 9 bases agree with TRBD2. Germline V gene lookup returns CDR1 MGHRA and CDR2 YSYEKL. The CDR3 covers 16 residues. V lost 1 base, J lost 2 bases, and 6 bases stayed unmatched.

This chain connects TRBV6-4 to TRBJ2-2; TRBD1 is a possible D gene (6 bases). Germline CDR1 reads MRHNA; CDR2 reads SNTAGT. This CDR3 contains 13 residues. V lost 3 bases and J 4 bases, leaving 6 bases between the germline ends. The CDR3 DNA is TGTGCCAGCAGTGAGGGGGCCACCGGGGAGCTGTTTTTT. Translation: CASSEGATGELFF.

This clone was detected only once. V and J are TRBV6-1 and TRBJ2-3, with a possible D match to TRBD1 (6 bases). V was shortened by 4 bases and J by 0 bases, with 17 bases between the two germline ends. Germline values: CDR1 MNHNS, CDR2 SASEGT. There are 17 residues in the CDR3. CDR3 residues: CASSGYDKGGSTDTQYF. The CDR3 DNA reads as TGTGCCAGCAGTGGGTATGACAAAGGGGGAAGCACAGATACGCAGTATTTT.

This sequence joins TRBV10-3 and TRBJ2-1; TRBD1 or TRBD2 may be the D gene (5 bases each). The CDR3 extends over 13 amino acids. Germline V gene lookup returns CDR1 ENHRY and CDR2 SYGVKD. Trimming shortened V by 1 base and J by 9 bases, and 10 bases separated the two germline ends. CDR3 region: CAISEWGKREQFF. The CDR3 DNA reads as TGTGCCATCAGTGAGTGGGGGAAGCGTGAGCAGTTCTTC.

V gene TRBV14 combines with J gene TRBJ2-7, with D perhaps being TRBD1 or TRBD2 (5 bases each). This CDR3 has 15 amino acids. CDR1 SGHDN and CDR2 FVKESK come from the germline V gene. Deletions cut 0 bases from V and 5 bases from J, with 14 bases between. The CDR3 here is CASSQDAGRSHEQYF. For the CDR3, the DNA is TGTGCCAGCAGCCAAGACGCAGGGAGAAGCCACGAGCAGTACTTC. The complete variable domain, with remaining parts taken from reference TRBV14 and TRBJ2-7, reads EAGVTQFPSHSVIEKGQTVTLRCDPISGHDNLYWYRRVMGKEIKFLLHFVKESKQDESGMPNNRFLAERTGGTYSTLKVQPAELEDSGVYFCASSQDAGRSHEQYFGPGTRLTVT.

The chain uses TRBV4-1 and TRBJ2-1; 12 nucleotides line up with TRBD2. The CDR3 consists of 19 residues. The V segment lost 0 bases and the J segment 4 bases; nucleotides outside the gene matches: 10. CDR1 is MGHRA, CDR2 YSYEKL, per germline. The DNA of the CDR3 is TGCGCCAGCAGCCAAGATTGGCTAGCGGGAGGGAAGGGTTACAATGAGCAGTTCTTC. It is translated as CASSQDWLAGGKGYNEQFF.

CDR3 coding DNA: TGTGCCAGCAGTGACGGGAGCACCGGGGAGCTGTTTTTT. Encoded protein: CASSDGSTGELFF. V and J are TRBV6-4 and TRBJ2-2, with D maybe TRBD2 (5 bases). Trimming shortened V by 2 bases and J by 4 bases, and 5 bases separated the two germline ends. Germline CDR1 and CDR2: MRHNA and SNTAGT. CDR3 length: 13 residues.

J is TRBJ2-5 and V is TRBV5-1; D could derive from TRBD1 or TRBD2 (5 bases each). The CDR3 sequence is 15 residues long. Trimming cost V 3 bases and J 4 bases, with 16 bases left between them. Germline V gene sequence: CDR1 SGHRS, CDR2 YFSETQ. CDR3 sequence (DNA): TGCGCCAGCAGCTGGGACCAACTTACGGGAGAGACCCAGTACTTC. Its translation is CASSWDQLTGETQYF.

The rearrangement links TRBV12-2 to TRBJ2-5; TRBD2 is the table's D call, not checked against the DNA. The J call could be wrong; TRBJ2-7 is a better fit for the DNA end. TRBV12-2 is tagged as a pseudogene. CDR3 length equals 16 residues. CDR3: CASRYYSGGPPDEQYF. DNA for the CDR3: TGTGCAAGTCGTTATTACTCGGGGGGCCCCCCGGACGAGCAGTACTTC.

The gene calls are TRBV28 and TRBJ2-2; 8 bases agree with TRBD1. The CDR3 is 20 amino acids. V lost 6 bases to trimming and J lost 5 bases; unmatched junction nucleotides: 23. From germline, CDR1 is MDHEN and CDR2 SYDVKM. The CDR3 nucleotides are TGTGCCAGCAGGGAGAACCGGGACAGGACGCGCGAGGGGTGGACCGGGGAGCTGTTTTTT. It specifies CASRENRDRTREGWTGELFF.

V and J are TRBV19 and TRBJ2-3; tentatively, D is TRBD1 (5 bases). Looked up from germline, CDR1 is LNHDA and CDR2 is SQIVND (reference sequence). This CDR3 spans 14 amino acids. The V gene lost 3 bases and the J gene lost 2 bases, with 9 bases spanning the gap. The CDR3 DNA sequence: TGTGCCAGTAGTATGTGGGGCTCCACAGATACGCAGTATTTT. It specifies CASSMWGSTDTQYF.

The chain joins TRBV7-2 to TRBJ2-5; D is uncertain. The tail of the sequence fits TRBJ2-7 better, so the J call may be wrong. CDR3 size: 13 residues. Germline CDR1 is SGHTA and CDR2 is FQGNSA. The CDR3 sequence: CASSLGLAREQYF. The CDR3 DNA sequence: TGTGCCAGCAGCTTAGGGCTGGCTCGCGAGCAGTACTTC.

This chain joins TRBV27 and TRBJ2-1; 10 nucleotides match TRBD2. CDR1 and CDR2 from the germline V gene are MNHEY and SMNVEV (reference sequence). The CDR3 has 16 amino acids. The V and J ends lost 2 bases and 8 bases, in that order; junction bases with no gene match: 9. The CDR3 reads CASSLIERGGQDEQFF. The CDR3, as DNA: TGTGCCAGCAGTTTAATCGAGCGGGGGGGCCAGGATGAGCAGTTCTTC.

The V call is TRBV11-2, the J call TRBJ2-3; 10 nucleotides align to TRBD2. Germline V gives CDR1 SGHAT, CDR2 FQNNGV. The V and J ends lost 4 bases and 3 bases, in that order; junction bases with no gene match: 10. This CDR3 has 17 amino acids. CDR3 nucleotides: TGTGCCAGCAGCTCCCTCGGGGCTAGCGGGAGAACAGATACGCAGTATTTT. Amino acid sequence: CASSSLGASGRTDTQYF. The entire variable domain, with the rest obtained from reference TRBV11-2 and TRBJ2-3, is as follows: EAGVAQSPRYKIIEKRQSVAFWCNPISGHATLYWYQQILGQGPKLLIQFQNNGVVDDSQLPKDRFSAERLKGVDSTLKIQPAKLEDSAVYLCASSSLGASGRTDTQYFGPGTRLTVL.

This chain uses TRBV9 with TRBJ2-7; TRBD2 matches 12 bases. Germline V CDR1 and CDR2: SGDLS, YYNGEE. V shed 0 bases, J shed 3 bases, and the junction held 7 bases outside the gene matches. This CDR3 region has 17 residues. The CDR3 DNA reads as TGTGCCAGCAGCGTAGCCCCTAGCGGGGGGGGATTCTACGAGCAGTACTTC. Protein: CASSVAPSGGGFYEQYF.

The chain is built from TRBV5-1 and TRBJ1-5; D might be TRBD1 (6 bases). The V gene's germline CDR1 is SGHRS and CDR2 YFSETQ. The CDR3 spans 16 residues. V was trimmed by 3 bases and J by 7 bases, leaving 20 bases between them. The CDR3 region has the DNA TGCGCCAGCAGCTCGACCCCGGGGGGGGGCGGGCAGCCCCAGCATTTT. Translated: CASSSTPGGGGQPQHF.